This T cell receptor (beta chain) comes out of a study of blood T cell repertoires in COVID-19. Overall study context: The United States, Italy and Spain supplied acute and convalescent COVID-19 samples. Nucleic acid was either cDNA or gDNA, and it came from T cells, B-cell-depleted T cells, or PBMCs.

This CDR3 region has 15 residues. V lost 0 bases and J lost 4; bases outside the gene matches: 3. Germline V gene sequence: CDR1 LGHDT, CDR2 YNNKEL (reference sequence). Clones were sequenced by immunoSEQ multiplex PCR, and TCRdb holds only the in-frame ones, with some missing. The sample includes about 480,000 clones, around 89% of them seen just once. The chain is built from TRBV3-1 (or the pseudogene TRBV3-2) and TRBJ2-5; 9 nucleotides align to TRBD1. The sequence came from a woman in her thirties or forties who had recovered from COVID-19. The sequenced material came from PBMCs or T cells enriched from blood (not recorded which). CDR3 sequence (DNA): TGTGCCAGCAGCCAAGAACAGGGGGCGCCAGAGACCCAGTACTTC. It codes for CASSQEQGAPETQYF.